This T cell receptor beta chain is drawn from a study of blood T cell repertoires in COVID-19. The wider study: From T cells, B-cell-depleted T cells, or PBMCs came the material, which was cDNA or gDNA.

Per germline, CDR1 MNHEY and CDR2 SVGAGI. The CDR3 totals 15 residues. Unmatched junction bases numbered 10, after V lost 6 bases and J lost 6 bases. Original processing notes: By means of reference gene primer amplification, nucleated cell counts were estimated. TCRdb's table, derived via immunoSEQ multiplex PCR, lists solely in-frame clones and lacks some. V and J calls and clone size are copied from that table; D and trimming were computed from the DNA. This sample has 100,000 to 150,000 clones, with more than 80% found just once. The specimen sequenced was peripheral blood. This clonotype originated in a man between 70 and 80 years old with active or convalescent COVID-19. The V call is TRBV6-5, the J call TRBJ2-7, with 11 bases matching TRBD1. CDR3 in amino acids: CASSYMGTGGGEQYF. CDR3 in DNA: TGTGCCAGCAGCTACATGGGGACAGGGGGAGGCGAGCAGTACTTC.